The clone carrying this T cell receptor beta chain occurred once. Its antigen is still unknown. The source of the sample is a study of cytomegalovirus exposure and HLA in healthy donors. Study at large: As an earlier analysis found, around 190 million T cells yielded about 100 million unique TCR beta sequences. Researchers found that roughly 80% of over 350 genotyped donors fell within the Caucasian-associated ancestry cluster.

V lost 0 bases and J lost 0, with 19 bases in between. Germline V gives CDR1 SGHRS, CDR2 YFSETQ. The CDR3 runs 19 residues. Overall study findings and caveats: TCR beta chain V- and J-gene trimming was linked, in a later analysis, to a missense variant in DCLRE1C. Rare TCR sequences predominated, though certain public TCRs were found in many donors.

With 60 Vbeta and 13 Jbeta primers, the PCR was carried out. The table came from immunoSEQ multiplex PCR; TCRdb's copy has only in-frame clones and leaves some out. The sample records 150,000 to 250,000 clones, approximately 85% being singletons. Sequenced material: PBMCs. The receptor comes from a woman between 50 and 59 years old in good health and CMV-seronegative. The gene calls are TRBV5-1 and TRBJ1-3, with TRBD1 as a possible D gene (6 bases). CDR3 sequence (DNA): TGCGCCAGCAGCTTGGTTGCCCCCGGACAGAGGGACTCTGGAAACACCATATATTTT. It translates to CASSLVAPGQRDSGNTIYF.